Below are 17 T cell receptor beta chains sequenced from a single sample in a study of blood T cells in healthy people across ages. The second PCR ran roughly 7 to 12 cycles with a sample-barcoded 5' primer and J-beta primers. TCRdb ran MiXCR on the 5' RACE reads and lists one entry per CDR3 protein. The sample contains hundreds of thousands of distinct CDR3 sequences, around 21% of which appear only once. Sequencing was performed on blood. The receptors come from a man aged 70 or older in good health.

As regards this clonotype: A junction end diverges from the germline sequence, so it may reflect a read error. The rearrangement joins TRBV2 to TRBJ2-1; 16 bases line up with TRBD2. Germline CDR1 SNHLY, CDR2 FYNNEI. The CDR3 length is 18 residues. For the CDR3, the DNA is TGTGCCAGCAGGAAAACCGGGACTAGCGGGAGGGATCCCTATGAGCACTTCTTC. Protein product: CASRKTGTSGRDPYEHFF.

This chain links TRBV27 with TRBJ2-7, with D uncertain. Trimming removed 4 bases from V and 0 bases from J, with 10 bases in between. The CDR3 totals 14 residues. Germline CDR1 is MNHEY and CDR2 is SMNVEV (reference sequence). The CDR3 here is CASSSWSHSYEQYF. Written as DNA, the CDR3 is TGTGCCAGCAGTTCCTGGAGCCACTCCTACGAGCAGTACTTC.

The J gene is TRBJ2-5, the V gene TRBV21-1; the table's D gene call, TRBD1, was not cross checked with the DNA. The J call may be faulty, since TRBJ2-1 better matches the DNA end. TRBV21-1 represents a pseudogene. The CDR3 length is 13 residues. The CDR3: CTSTLGQHNEQFF. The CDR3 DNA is TGTACCAGCACCCTAGGACAGCACAATGAGCAGTTCTTC.

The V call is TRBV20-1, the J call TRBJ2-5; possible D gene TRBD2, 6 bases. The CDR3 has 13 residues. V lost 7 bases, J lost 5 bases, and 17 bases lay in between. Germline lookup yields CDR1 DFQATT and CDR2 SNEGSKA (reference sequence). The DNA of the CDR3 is TGCAGTGTACAGCGGGCTCCCCAGGAGACCCAGTACTTC. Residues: CSVQRAPQETQYF.

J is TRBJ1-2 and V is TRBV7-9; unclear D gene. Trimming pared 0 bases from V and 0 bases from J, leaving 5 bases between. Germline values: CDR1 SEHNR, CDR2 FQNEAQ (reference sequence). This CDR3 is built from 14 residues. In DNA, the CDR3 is TGTGCCAGCAGCTTAGCTGAAGCTAACTATGGCTACACCTTC. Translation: CASSLAEANYGYTF.

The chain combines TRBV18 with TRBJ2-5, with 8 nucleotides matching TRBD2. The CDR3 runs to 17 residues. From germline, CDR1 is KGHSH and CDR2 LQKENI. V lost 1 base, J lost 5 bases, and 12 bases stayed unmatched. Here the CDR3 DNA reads TGTGCCAGCTCACCACGACTTCGAGCGGGAGCAGTGGAGACCCAGTACTTC. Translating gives CASSPRLRAGAVETQYF. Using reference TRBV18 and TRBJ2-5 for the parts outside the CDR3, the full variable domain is NAGVMQNPRHLVRRRGQEARLRCSPMKGHSHVYWYRQLPEEGLKFMVYLQKENIIDESGMPKERFSAEFPKEGPSILRIQQVVRGDSAAYFCASSPRLRAGAVETQYFGPGTRLLVL.

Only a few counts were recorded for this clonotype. CDR3: CASSLDRVEGYTQYF. The CDR3 DNA reads as TGTGCCAGCAGCCTCGACAGGGTTGAAGGGTATACGCAGTATTTT. This sequence joins TRBV28 and TRBJ2-3; TRBD1 aligns across 7 bases. V shed 6 bases and J 7 bases; nucleotides not matched to a gene: 13. The CDR3 totals 15 residues. Germline lookup yields CDR1 MDHEN and CDR2 SYDVKM. Full variable domain (missing parts from reference TRBV28 and TRBJ2-3): DVKVTQSSRYLVKRTGEKVFLECVQDMDHENMFWYRQDPGLGLRLIYFSYDVKMKEKGDIPEGYSVSREKKERFSLILESASTNQTSMYLCASSLDRVEGYTQYFGPGTRLTVL.

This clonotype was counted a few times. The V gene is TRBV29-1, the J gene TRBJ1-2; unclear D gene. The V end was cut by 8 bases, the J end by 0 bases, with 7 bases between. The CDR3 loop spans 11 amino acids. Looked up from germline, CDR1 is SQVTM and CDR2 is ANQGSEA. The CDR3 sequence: CSSSTNYGYTF. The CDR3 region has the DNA TGCAGCTCCAGCACTAACTATGGCTACACCTTC.

CDR3 sequence (DNA): TGCAGTGCTAGAAGGCTATCAGGTACGCAGTATTTT. It specifies CSARRLSGTQYF. V usage is TRBV20-1 and J usage is TRBJ2-3; D is undetermined. Trimming left V 2 bases short and J 8 bases short, with 11 bases between. Germline loops: CDR1 DFQATT, CDR2 SNEGSKA (reference sequence). This CDR3 region has 12 residues.

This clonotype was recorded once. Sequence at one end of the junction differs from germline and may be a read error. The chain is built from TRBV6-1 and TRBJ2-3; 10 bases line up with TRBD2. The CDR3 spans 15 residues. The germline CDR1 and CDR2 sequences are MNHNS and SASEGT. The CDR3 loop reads CAGSDGTSGTDTQYF. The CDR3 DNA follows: TGTGCCGGCAGTGACGGGACTAGCGGCACAGATACGCAGTATTTT.

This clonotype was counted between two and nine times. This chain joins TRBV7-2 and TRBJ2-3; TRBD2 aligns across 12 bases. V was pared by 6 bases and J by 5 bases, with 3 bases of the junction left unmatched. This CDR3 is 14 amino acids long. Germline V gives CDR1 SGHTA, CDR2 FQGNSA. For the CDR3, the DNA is TGTGCCAGCAGACGGGGACTAGCGGGAGATACGCAGTATTTT. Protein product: CASRRGLAGDTQYF.

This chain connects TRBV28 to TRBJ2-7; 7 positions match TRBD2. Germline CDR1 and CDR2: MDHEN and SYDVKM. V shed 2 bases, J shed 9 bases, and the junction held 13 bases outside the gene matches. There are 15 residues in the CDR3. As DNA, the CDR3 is TGTGCCAGCAGTTTAGGGGGGGGTCCGAAATTTGGGCAGTACTTC. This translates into CASSLGGGPKFGQYF. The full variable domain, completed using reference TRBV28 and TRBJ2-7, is DVKVTQSSRYLVKRTGEKVFLECVQDMDHENMFWYRQDPGLGLRLIYFSYDVKMKEKGDIPEGYSVSREKKERFSLILESASTNQTSMYLCASSLGGGPKFGQYFGPGTRLTVT.

The CDR3 protein is CSAREIGTRGYNEQFF. In nucleotides, the CDR3 is TGCAGTGCTAGAGAGATAGGAACTCGCGGGTACAATGAGCAGTTCTTC. The chain recombines TRBV20-1 with TRBJ2-1; TRBD2 is a possible D gene (5 bases). The CDR3 loop spans 16 amino acids. V lost 0 bases and J lost 4, with 16 bases in between. Germline V gene lookup returns CDR1 DFQATT and CDR2 SNEGSKA (reference sequence).

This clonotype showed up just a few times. CDR3 nucleotides: TGCAGCGTTGACCTGACAGGGGGGAAGCGGGTCGGAGGCTACACCTTC. It is translated as CSVDLTGGKRVGGYTF. V is TRBV29-1 and J is TRBJ1-2, with 9 bases lining up with TRBD1. The trim removed 3 bases at V and 8 bases at J, leaving 16 bases unmatched. Germline loops: CDR1 SQVTM, CDR2 ANQGSEA. The CDR3 consists of 16 residues.

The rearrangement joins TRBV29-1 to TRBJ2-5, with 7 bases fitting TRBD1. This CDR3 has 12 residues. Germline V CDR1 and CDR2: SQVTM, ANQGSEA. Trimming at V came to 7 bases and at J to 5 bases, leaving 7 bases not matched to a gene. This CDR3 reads CSEMTGTETQYF. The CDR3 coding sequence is TGCAGCGAAATGACAGGGACGGAGACCCAGTACTTC.

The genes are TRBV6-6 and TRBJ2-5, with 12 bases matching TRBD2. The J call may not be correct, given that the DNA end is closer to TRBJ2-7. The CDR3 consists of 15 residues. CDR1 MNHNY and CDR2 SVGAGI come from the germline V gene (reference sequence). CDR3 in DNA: TGTGCCAGCAGGGAACTAGCGGGAGGATCCTACGAGCAGTACTTC. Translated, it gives CASRELAGGSYEQYF.

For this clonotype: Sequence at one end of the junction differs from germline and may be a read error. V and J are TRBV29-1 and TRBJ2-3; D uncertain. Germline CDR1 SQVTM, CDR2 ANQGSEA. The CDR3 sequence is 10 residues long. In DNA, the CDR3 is TGCAGCGCTGAAGATAAGACGCAGTATTTT. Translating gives CSAEDKTQYF.